This TCR beta chain appears in the sequencing data of a study of early T cells in non-severe SARS-CoV-2 infection. Study overall: Sequencing used unsorted whole-blood bulk RNA, so chains lack pairing. Study-level results: Private and CD4 specificities were missed by VDJdb matching, which favored anti-spike CD8 responses.

Attachment of unique molecular identifiers was made to individual cDNA molecules. TCRdb reprocessed the 5' RACE reads via MiXCR and lists one record per CDR3 protein. Among tens of thousands of distinct CDR3 sequences listed, more than 10% were seen once. The V gene lost 1 base and the J gene lost 5 bases, with 8 bases spanning the gap. Germline-derived CDR1 and CDR2 are SGHTA and FQGNSA. The CDR3 has 13 amino acids. The table lists this clonotype with a few counts. Its antigen is currently unknown. The rearrangement links TRBV7-2 to TRBJ1-1; D gene uncertain. The clonotype comes from an adult who was a healthcare worker with PCR-confirmed SARS-CoV-2 infection or an uninfected control (not recorded which). The sample was whole blood. The CDR3 region has the DNA TGTGCCAGCAGCTTAGTATACGGTACTGAAGCTTTCTTT. Protein: CASSLVYGTEAFF.